The rows below give T cell receptor beta chains drawn from one sample of a study of tumor-infiltrating lymphocytes in primary liver carcinoma. TCRdb itself ran the multiplex PCR reads through MiXCR, one entry per CDR3 protein. The sample shows about 48,000 distinct CDR3 sequences, about 70% of them seen only once. Material: liver tumor tissue from sampling region 3. The receptors originated from a middle-aged man with primary liver carcinoma and hepatitis B virus infection. CDR3s include the opening cysteine and the closing phenylalanine or tryptophan. The D gene is left open where the match is weak. Some rows mark clone size as missing; the rest say once, few, many or name a class of expanded clone.

>TRBJ2-3|TRBV4-1|once|TRBD2
TGCGCCAGTGGCCAGAAGTCTCCGGGACTAGCGGGAACAGATACGCAGTATTTT
CASGQKSPGLAGTDTQYF
>TRBJ1-4|TRBV4-1|.|.
TGTGCCAGCAGCCTTAGGCCGGGAGGATATAATGAAAAACTGTTTTTT
CASSLRPGGYNEKLFF
>TRBJ2-5|TRBV5-6|.|.
TGTGCCAACAGCTTGTTCGGCGGGAAAGAGACCCAGTACTTC
CANSLFGGKETQYF
>TRBJ1-4|TRBV28|.|.
TGTGCCAGCAGTTTACCACAGCTAAATGAAAAACTGTTTTTT
CASSLPQLNEKLFF
>TRBJ1-3|TRBV6-5|.|.
TGTGCCAGCACCTACGTGGCACCCTCCGGAAACACCATATATTTT
CASTYVAPSGNTIYF
>TRBJ2-5|TRBV5-4|.|.
TGTGCCAACAGTCGGGGACGGCGGTTAGAGACCCAGTACTTC
CANSRGRRLETQYF
>TRBJ2-1|TRBV12-3/TRBV12-4|.|TRBD2
TGTGCCGGCACCACCGGGACTAGCGGCCCCAATGAGCAGTTCTTC
CAGTTGTSGPNEQFF
>TRBJ1-3|TRBV7-9|.|TRBD1
TGTGCCAGCAATCCTACAGGGGGCTCTGGGAACACCATATATTTT
CASNPTGGSGNTIYF
>TRBJ2-1|TRBV6-2/TRBV6-3|.|.
TGTGGCAGCAGTTACTGGCGGAGGGGCTCCTACAATGAGCAGTTGTTC
CGSSYWRRGSYNEQLF
>TRBJ2-1|TRBV7-9|many|TRBD2
TGTGCCAGCAGCCTCCCGGGTAGCGGGAGGAATGAGCAGTTCTTC
CASSLPGSGRNEQFF
>TRBJ2-7|TRBV7-8|.|TRBD2
TGTGCCAGCAACCCTCGGGGACTAGCGGAGGTCTACGAGCAGTACTTT
CASNPRGLAEVYEQYF
>TRBJ2-1|TRBV11-2|.|.
TGTGCCAGCAACCCTTCAGTCAATGAGCAGTTCTTC
CASNPSVNEQFF
>TRBJ1-3|TRBV4-1|many|.
TGCGCCAGCAGCCCGCCCCGGACAGCATTCTCTGGAAACACCATATATTTT
CASSPPRTAFSGNTIYF
>TRBJ1-2|TRBV6-1|.|.
TGTGCCAGCAATCCCCAAGGAGGACGGGGCTATGGCTACACCTTC
CASNPQGGRGYGYTF
>TRBJ2-5|TRBV7-8|.|TRBD1
TGTGCCAGCAGCCCTCGGACAGGGCAAGAGGCCCAGTACTTT
CASSPRTGQEAQYF
>TRBJ2-1|TRBV6-5|.|TRBD2
TGTGCCAGCAGTCCTACTAGCGGGACAAATGAAAATGAGCAGTTCTTC
CASSPTSGTNENEQFF
>TRBJ2-3|TRBV5-5|many|TRBD1
TGTGCCAGCAGCTTGCATGACAGGGAGGATACGCAGTATTTT
CASSLHDREDTQYF
>TRBJ2-6|TRBV11-2|.|TRBD2
TGTGCGAGCAGCTCGGGACTAGCTACTGGGGCCAACGTCCTGACTTTC
CASSSGLATGANVLTF
>TRBJ1-2|TRBV6-1|.|.
TGTGCCAGCAGTAATGGTCGCTACAGCTTC
CASSNGRYSF
>TRBJ2-1|TRBV6-5|few|.
TGTGCCAGCAGTTACCGGGAGCGCCGGTACGAGCAGTTCTTC
CASSYRERRYEQFF
>TRBJ2-5|TRBV6-6|.|TRBD2
TGTGCCAGAAGTGGCAAGACTAGCGGGAGTTTGGAGGCCCAGTACTTC
CARSGKTSGSLEAQYF
>TRBJ2-1|TRBV6-2/TRBV6-3|large|TRBD2
TGTGCCAGCAGTTACTGGGGGAGGGGCTCCTACAATGAGCAGTTCTTC
CASSYWGRGSYNEQFF
>TRBJ2-5|TRBV10-3|.|.
TGTGCCATCAGCGAGGCAGAGGCCCAGTACTTC
CAISEAEAQYF
>TRBJ1-5|TRBV6-6|.|TRBD1
TGTGCCAGAAGTCCTCGACAGGGTCCCCATCAGACCCAGCATTTT
CARSPRQGPHQTQHF
>TRBJ1-1|TRBV29-1|.|.
TGCAGCGTTGAAGAGCAGAAGGGTCTTGATGCTTTTTTT
CSVEEQKGLDAFF
>TRBJ2-1|TRBV24-1|few|.
TGTGCCACCAGTGATTCGGGACAATTTGTGAATGAGCAGTTCTTC
CATSDSGQFVNEQFF
>TRBJ1-1|TRBV4-1|.|.
TGCGCCAGCAGCCAAGATCTAGTCCCCAGTGACTGGGGTAGACCCCTGGTCACTGAAGCTTTCTTT
CASSQDLVPSDWGRPLVTEAFF
>TRBJ2-7|TRBV29-1|once|.
TGCAGTGTCCGACTTCAGGACGCTTCCTACGAGCAGTACTTC
CSVRLQDASYEQYF
>TRBJ2-5|TRBV29-1|large|TRBD2
TGCAGCGTTGGTGGGAGGGCCGCTGAGACCCAGTACTTC
CSVGGRAAETQYF
>TRBJ2-7|TRBV6-5|.|.
TGTGCCATCAGTTACGACCGGGGACCCTACGAACAGTACTTC
CAISYDRGPYEQYF
>TRBJ1-1|TRBV7-9|.|.
TGTGCCAGCAGCTTGGGCCATGGGGGTGAAGCTTTCTTT
CASSLGHGGEAFF
>TRBJ2-1|TRBV20-1|few|TRBD1
TGCAGTGCTCCGGGACAGGGTTACGATGAGCAGTTCTTC
CSAPGQGYDEQFF
>TRBJ1-1|TRBV6-6|many|.
TGTGCCAGCAGTTACGAGAGTTACACTGAAGCTTTCTTT
CASSYESYTEAFF
>TRBJ2-3|TRBV5-1|.|TRBD1
TGCGCCAACAGCCATTACAGGGGGCGGGCAGATACGCAGTATTTT
CANSHYRGRADTQYF
>TRBJ2-5|TRBV5-1|.|.
TGCGCCAGCAGATTGGGCGCTAGCGAGAGTGAGACCCAGTACTTC
CASRLGASESETQYF
>TRBJ2-3|TRBV11-2|.|TRBD2
TGTGTCAGCAGAGGGGCTAGCGGGAATATAGATACGCAGTATTTT
CVSRGASGNIDTQYF
>TRBJ2-6|TRBV6-5|.|TRBD1
TGTGCCAGCAGTCCTCAAACAGGGACAGGGACCAACGTCCTGACTTTC
CASSPQTGTGTNVLTF
>TRBJ2-1|TRBV29-1|.|.
TGCAGCGTTGCCCTACTAGACAGCCGCTACTACAACGAGCAGTTCTTC
CSVALLDSRYYNEQFF
>TRBJ2-1|TRBV11-2|.|TRBD2
TGTGCCAGGAGCATGGATATCGGACTAGCCATGGGTGGGCAATTCTTC
CARSMDIGLAMGGQFF
>TRBJ1-5|TRBV6-5|.|.
TGTGCCAGAAGCTATGACCCTCCATGGGACACCAATCAGCCCCAGCATTTT
CARSYDPPWDTNQPQHF
>TRBJ2-3|TRBV11-2|few|.
TGTGCTGGAGGGACACGGGAGCCCACAGATACGCAGTATTTT
CAGGTREPTDTQYF
>TRBJ1-2|TRBV4-2|.|.
TGTGCCGGCAGCCATGATAGTGGGCAGGGGTATGGCTACACCTTC
CAGSHDSGQGYGYTF